This TCR beta chain was found in a study of T cells in Graves' hyperthyroidism and ophthalmopathy. Study conclusions and caveats: Model predictions of ophthalmopathy came a median about six months before onset. Separating ophthalmopathy from stable hyperthyroidism was achieved by a 13 V-J model.

The source material, RNA transcripts, was used to amplify TCR beta CDR3 regions. HTBI primers were employed in a first-round RT-PCR of the TCR CDR3. From the multiplex PCR reads, TCRdb called clonotypes with MiXCR, one entry per CDR3 protein. This sample has over 500,000 distinct CDR3 sequences, with 46% found just once. This clonotype was recorded once. The target antigen is unknown. V shed 3 bases and J 8 bases; nucleotides not matched to a gene: 11. Germline lookup yields CDR1 SGHVT and CDR2 SQSDAQ. The CDR3 loop spans 15 amino acids. The source of this sequence is an adult woman with Graves' disease, either hyperthyroidism or ophthalmopathy (not recorded which). The sequenced sample was peripheral blood or thyroid tissue (not recorded which). V gene TRBV7-4 combines with J gene TRBJ1-1; 8 nucleotides align to TRBD1. The DNA of the CDR3 is TGTGCCAGCAGCTTTCCCAGCGTGGGGGACAGGGAAGCTTTCTTT. Protein product: CASSFPSVGDREAFF.